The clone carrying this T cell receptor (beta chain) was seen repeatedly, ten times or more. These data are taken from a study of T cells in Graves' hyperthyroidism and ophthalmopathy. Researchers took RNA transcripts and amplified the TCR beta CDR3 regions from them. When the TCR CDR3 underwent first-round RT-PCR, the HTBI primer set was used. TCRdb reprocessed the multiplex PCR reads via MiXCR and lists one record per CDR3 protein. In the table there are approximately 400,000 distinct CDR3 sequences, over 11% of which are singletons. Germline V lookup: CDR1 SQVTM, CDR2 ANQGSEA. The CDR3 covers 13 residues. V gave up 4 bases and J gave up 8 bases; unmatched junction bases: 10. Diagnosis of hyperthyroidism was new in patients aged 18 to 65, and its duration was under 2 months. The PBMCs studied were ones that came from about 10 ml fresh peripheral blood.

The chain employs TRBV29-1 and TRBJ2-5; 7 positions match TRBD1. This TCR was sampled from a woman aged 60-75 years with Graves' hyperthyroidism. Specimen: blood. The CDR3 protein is CSVGNSGDRTQYF. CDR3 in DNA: TGCAGCGTTGGAAACTCAGGGGACAGAACCCAGTACTTC.